This T cell receptor beta chain was observed in a study of technical replicates of blood from several donors. Profiled with immunoSEQ multiplex PCR; TCRdb holds only in-frame clones, not every one. The top ten clones hold 0.23% of a sample with 85,000 to 100,000 clones, 95% of them seen once. The V gene end was trimmed by 1 base and the J gene end by 10 bases; junction bases not matched to a gene: 6. The germline V gene encodes CDR1 MGHRA and CDR2 YSYEKL. The CDR3 loop spans 16 amino acids. Sequenced: T cells isolated from PBMCs. The V gene is TRBV4-1, the J gene TRBJ2-1, with 14 bases aligning to TRBD2. The receptor was isolated from a human donor in good health. CDR3 in amino acids: CASSQGTSGRLREQFF. The CDR3 DNA reads as TGCGCCAGCAGCCAAGGGACTAGCGGGAGGTTAAGGGAGCAGTTCTTC.